This TCR beta chain was captured in a study of beta chain features in type 1 diabetes. The study's findings and limits: Insertion counts at VDJ junctions were lower in type 1 diabetes patients, who also showed more deletions there.

V lost 2 bases, J lost 1 base, and 9 bases lay in between. The CDR3 contains 14 residues. The V gene's germline CDR1 is LGHNA and CDR2 YNFKEQ. The isolated RNA, all of it, was reverse transcribed, so expressed TCRB transcripts were what got sequenced. TCRdb's copy holds only in-frame clones and misses some; the assay was immunoSEQ multiplex PCR. In the table there are almost 350,000 clones, 7.5% to 9% of which are singletons. In this sample, this clone turned up many times. Its antigen remains unidentified. This chain uses TRBV4-2 with TRBJ2-7; D is unclear. This sequence was found in a woman younger than 35 in good health. The specimen was central memory CD4+ T cells from blood. The CDR3 is CASSQQPDSYEQYF. CDR3 bases: TGTGCCAGCAGCCAACAGCCCGATTCCTACGAGCAGTACTTC.